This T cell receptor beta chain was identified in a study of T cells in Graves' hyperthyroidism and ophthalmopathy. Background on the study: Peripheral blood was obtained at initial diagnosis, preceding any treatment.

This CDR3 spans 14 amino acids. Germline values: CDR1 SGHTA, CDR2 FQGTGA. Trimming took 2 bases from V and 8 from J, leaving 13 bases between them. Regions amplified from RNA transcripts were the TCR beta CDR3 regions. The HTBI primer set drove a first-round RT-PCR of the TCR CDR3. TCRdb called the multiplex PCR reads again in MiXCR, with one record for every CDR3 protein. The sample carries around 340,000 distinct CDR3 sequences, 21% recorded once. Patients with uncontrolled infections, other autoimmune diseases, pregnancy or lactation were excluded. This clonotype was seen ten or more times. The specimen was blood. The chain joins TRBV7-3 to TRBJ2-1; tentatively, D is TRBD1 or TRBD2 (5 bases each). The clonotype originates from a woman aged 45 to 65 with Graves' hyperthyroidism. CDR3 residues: CASSLDTGTDEQFF. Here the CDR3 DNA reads TGTGCCAGCAGCTTAGATACGGGGACCGATGAGCAGTTCTTC.